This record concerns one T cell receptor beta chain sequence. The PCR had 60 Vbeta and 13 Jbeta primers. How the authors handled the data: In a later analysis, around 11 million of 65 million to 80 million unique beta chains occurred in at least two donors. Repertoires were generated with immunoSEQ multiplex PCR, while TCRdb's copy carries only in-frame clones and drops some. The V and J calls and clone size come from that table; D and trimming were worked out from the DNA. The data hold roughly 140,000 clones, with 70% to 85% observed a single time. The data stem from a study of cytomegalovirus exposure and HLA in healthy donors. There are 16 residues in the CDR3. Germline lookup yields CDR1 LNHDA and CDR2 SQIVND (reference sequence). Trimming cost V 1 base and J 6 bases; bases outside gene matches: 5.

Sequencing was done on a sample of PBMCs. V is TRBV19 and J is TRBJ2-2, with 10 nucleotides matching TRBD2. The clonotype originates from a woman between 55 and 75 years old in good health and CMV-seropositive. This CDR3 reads CASSIASGSKAGELFF. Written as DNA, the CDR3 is TGTGCCAGTAGTATAGCTAGCGGGAGTAAAGCCGGGGAGCTGTTTTTT.